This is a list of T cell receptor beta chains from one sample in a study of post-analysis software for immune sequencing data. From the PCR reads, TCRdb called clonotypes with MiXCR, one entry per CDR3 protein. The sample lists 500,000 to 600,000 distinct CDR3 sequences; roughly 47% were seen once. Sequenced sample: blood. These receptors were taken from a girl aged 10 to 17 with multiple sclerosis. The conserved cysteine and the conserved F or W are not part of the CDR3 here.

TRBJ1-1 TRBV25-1 ASRGDRVNTEAF
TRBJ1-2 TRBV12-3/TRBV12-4 ASSYWQGSYGYT
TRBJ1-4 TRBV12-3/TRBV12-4 ASSPGTRNEKLF
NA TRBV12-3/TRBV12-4 ASSSTSGKVETQY
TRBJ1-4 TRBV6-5 ASSVAGEKGEKLF
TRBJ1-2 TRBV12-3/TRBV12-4 ASSSPGQGDYGYT
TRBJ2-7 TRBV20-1 SASYAYEQY
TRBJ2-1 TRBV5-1 ASSQLTAGSYNEQF
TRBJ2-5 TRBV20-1 SARENRLGPQETQY
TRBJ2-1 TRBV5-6 ASSLETGRYNEQF
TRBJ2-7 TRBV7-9 ASSWDRGVNEQY
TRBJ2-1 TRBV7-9 ASSFAPGFHEQF
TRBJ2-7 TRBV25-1 ASSEKAGHEQY
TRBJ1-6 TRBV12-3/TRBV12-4 ASSGGQGVNSPLH